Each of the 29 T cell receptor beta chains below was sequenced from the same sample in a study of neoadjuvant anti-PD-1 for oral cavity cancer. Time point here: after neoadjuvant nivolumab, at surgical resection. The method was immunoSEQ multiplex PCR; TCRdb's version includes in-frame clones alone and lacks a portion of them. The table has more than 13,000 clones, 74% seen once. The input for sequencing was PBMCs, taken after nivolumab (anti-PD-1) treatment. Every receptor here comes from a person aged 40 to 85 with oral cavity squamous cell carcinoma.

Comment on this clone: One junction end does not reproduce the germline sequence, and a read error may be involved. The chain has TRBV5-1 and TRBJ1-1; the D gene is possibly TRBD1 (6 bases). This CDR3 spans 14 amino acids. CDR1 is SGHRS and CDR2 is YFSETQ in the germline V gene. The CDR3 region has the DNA TGCGCCAGCAGCTTGGAGGGGGGGAACCCTGAAGCTTTCTTT. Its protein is CASSLEGGNPEAFF.

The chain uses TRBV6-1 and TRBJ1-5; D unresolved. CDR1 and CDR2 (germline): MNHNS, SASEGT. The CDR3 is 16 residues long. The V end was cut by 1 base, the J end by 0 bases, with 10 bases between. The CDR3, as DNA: TGTGCCAGCAGTGAAGTATCGGGGAATAGCAATCAGCCCCAGCATTTT. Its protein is CASSEVSGNSNQPQHF.

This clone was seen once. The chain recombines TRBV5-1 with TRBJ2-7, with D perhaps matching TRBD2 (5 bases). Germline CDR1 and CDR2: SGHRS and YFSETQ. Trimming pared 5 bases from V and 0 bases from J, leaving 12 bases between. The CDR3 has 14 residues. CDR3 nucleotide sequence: TGCGCCAGCAGTGCGACGGGGAGCTCCTACGAGCAGTACTTC. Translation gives CASSATGSSYEQYF.

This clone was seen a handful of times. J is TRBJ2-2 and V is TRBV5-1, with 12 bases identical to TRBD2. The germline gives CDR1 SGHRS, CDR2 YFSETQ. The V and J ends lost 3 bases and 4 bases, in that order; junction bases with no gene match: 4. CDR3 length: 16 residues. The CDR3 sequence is CASSSTSGRPTGELFF. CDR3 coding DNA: TGCGCCAGCAGCTCGACTAGCGGGAGACCCACCGGGGAGCTGTTTTTT.

Here the CDR3 reads CASSWQRQETQYF. The CDR3 coding sequence is TGCGCCAGCAGTTGGCAGCGTCAAGAGACCCAGTACTTC. This chain links TRBV4-1 with TRBJ2-5; no clear D gene. Deletions cut 6 bases from V and 2 bases from J, with 10 bases between. The CDR3 totals 13 residues. Germline assignment: CDR1 MGHRA and CDR2 YSYEKL.

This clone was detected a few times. The CDR3 DNA is TGTGCCAGCAGCGACCGGGACAGGGGAACCTATGGCTACACCTTC. It is translated as CASSDRDRGTYGYTF. The chain joins TRBV7-9 to TRBJ1-2; TRBD1 matches 10 bases. The V and J ends lost 5 bases and 4 bases, in that order; junction bases with no gene match: 7. CDR1 and CDR2 (germline): SEHNR, FQNEAQ (reference sequence). This CDR3 is built from 15 residues.

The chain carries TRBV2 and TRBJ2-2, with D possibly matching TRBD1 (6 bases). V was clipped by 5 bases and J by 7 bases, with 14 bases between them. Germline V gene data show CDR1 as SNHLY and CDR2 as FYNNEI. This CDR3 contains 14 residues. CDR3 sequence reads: CASSQTTGDGELFF. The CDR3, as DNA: TGTGCCAGCAGTCAAACGACAGGAGACGGGGAGCTGTTTTTT. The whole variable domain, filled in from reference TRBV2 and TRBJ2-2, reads EPEVTQTPSHQVTQMGQEVILRCVPISNHLYFYWYRQILGQKVEFLVSFYNNEISEKSEIFDDQFSVERPDGSNFTLKIRSTKLEDSAMYFCASSQTTGDGELFFGEGSRLTVL.

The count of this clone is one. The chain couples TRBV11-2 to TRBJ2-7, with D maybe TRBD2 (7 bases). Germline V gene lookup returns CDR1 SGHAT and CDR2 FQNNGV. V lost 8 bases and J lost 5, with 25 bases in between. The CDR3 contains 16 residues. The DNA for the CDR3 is TGTGCCAGCCGCAAAACACAGAGACCGGGGGGCCACGAGCAGTACTTC. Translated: CASRKTQRPGGHEQYF.

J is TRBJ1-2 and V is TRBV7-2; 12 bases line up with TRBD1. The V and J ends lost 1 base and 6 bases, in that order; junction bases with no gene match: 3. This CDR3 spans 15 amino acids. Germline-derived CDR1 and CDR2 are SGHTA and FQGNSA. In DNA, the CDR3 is TGTGCCAGCAGCTTAGTGGGACAGGGGGCGGATGGCTACACCTTC. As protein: CASSLVGQGADGYTF.

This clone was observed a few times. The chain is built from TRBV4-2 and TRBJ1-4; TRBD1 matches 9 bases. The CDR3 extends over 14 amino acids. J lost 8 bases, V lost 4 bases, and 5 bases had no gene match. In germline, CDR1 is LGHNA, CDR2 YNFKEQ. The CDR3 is CASSRGQGSEKLFF. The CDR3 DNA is TGTGCCAGCAGCCGGGGACAGGGAAGCGAAAAACTGTTTTTT.

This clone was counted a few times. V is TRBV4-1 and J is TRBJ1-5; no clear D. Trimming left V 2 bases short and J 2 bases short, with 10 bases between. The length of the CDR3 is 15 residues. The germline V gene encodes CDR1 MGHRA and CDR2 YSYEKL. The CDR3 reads CASSQLAVGNQPQHF. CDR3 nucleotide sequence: TGCGCCAGCAGCCAACTGGCAGTTGGCAATCAGCCCCAGCATTTT.

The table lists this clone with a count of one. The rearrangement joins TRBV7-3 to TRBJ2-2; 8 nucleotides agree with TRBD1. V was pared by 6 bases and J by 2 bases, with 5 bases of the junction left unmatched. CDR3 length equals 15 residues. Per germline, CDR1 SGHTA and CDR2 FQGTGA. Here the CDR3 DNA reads TGTGCCAGCAGGCCGGGACAGGAAAACACCGGGGAGCTGTTTTTT. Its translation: CASRPGQENTGELFF.

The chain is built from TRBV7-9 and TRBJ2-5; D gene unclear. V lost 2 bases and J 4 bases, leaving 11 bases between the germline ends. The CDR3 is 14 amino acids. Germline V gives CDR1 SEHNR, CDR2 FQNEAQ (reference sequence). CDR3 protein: CASSLPGIGETQYF. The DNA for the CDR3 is TGTGCCAGCAGCTTACCGGGTATCGGAGAGACCCAGTACTTC.

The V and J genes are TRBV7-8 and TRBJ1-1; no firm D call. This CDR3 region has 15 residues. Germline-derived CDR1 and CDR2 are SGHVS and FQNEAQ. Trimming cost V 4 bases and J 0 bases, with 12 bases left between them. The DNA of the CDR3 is TGTGCCAGCAGCTCTGTGGCCCCCATGAACACTGAAGCTTTCTTT. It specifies CASSSVAPMNTEAFF.

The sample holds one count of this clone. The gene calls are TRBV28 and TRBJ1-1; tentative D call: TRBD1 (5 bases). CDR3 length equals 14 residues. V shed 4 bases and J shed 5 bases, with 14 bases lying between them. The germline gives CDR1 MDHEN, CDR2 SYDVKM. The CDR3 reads CASSWDALRTEAFF. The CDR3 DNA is TGTGCCAGCAGTTGGGACGCCCTTCGAACTGAAGCTTTCTTT.

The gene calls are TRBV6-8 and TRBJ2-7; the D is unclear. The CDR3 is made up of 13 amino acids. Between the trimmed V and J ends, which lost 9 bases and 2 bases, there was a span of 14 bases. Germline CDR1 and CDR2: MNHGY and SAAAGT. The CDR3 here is CARTSWAPYEQYF. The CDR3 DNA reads TGTGCCAGGACGTCGTGGGCTCCCTACGAGCAGTACTTC.

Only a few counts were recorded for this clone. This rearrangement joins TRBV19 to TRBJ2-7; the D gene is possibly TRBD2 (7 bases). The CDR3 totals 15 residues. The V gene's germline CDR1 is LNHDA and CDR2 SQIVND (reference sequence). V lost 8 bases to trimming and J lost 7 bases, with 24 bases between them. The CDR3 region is CASERGGGVGGEQYF. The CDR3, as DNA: TGTGCCAGTGAAAGGGGCGGGGGCGTTGGAGGAGAGCAGTACTTC.

The CDR3 sequence is CASSRIGTVGFYEQYF. DNA of the CDR3: TGTGCCAGCAGTCGGATCGGGACAGTGGGCTTCTACGAGCAGTACTTC. This rearrangement joins TRBV5-6 to TRBJ2-7; 7 bases are shared with TRBD1. The CDR3 runs to 16 residues. Per the germline V gene, CDR1 is SGHDT and CDR2 is YYEEEE. The junction had 14 bases not matched to a gene; V was cut back by 5 bases and J by 3 bases.

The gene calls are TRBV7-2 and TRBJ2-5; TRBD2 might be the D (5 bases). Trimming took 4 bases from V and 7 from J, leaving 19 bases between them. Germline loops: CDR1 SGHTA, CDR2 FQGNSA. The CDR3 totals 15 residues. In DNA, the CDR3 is TGTGCCAGCAGCTCTCCGGTCCCCGGGGTTTGGACCCAGTACTTC. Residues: CASSSPVPGVWTQYF.

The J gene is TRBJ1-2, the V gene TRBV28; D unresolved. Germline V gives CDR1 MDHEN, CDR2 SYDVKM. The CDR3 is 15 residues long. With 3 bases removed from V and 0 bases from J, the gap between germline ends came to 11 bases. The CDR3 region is CASSLTLAANYGYTF. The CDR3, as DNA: TGTGCCAGCAGTTTGACCCTAGCGGCTAACTATGGCTACACCTTC.

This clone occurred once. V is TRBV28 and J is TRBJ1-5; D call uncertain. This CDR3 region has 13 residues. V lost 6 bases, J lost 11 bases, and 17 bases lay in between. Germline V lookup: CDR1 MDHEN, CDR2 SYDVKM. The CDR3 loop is CASSPPEFGAQHF. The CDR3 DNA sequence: TGTGCCAGCAGCCCGCCGGAATTTGGGGCCCAGCATTTT.

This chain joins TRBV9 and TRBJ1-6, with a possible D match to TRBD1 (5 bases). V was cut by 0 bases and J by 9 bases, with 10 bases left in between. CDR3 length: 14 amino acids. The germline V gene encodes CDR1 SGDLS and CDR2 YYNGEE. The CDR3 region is CASSVGGEGSPLHF. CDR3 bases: TGTGCCAGCAGCGTAGGAGGGGAGGGTTCACCCCTCCACTTT.

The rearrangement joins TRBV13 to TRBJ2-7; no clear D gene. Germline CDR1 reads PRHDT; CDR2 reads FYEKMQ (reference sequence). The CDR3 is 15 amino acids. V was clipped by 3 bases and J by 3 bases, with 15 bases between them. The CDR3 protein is CASSFSSGRLYEQYF. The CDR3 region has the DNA TGTGCCAGCAGCTTTTCCTCTGGACGGCTCTACGAGCAGTACTTC.

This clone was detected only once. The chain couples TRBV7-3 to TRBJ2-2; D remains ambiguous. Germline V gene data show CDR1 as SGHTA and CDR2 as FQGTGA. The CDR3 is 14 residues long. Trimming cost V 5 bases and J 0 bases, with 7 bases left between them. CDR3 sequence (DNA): TGTGCCAGCAGCATGAACGCGAACACCGGGGAGCTGTTTTTT. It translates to CASSMNANTGELFF.

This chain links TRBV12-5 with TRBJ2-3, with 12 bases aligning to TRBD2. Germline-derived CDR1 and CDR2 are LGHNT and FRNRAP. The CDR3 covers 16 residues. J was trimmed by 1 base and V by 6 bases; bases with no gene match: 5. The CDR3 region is CASGPTSGRCTDTQYF. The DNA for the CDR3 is TGTGCTAGTGGCCCCACTAGCGGGAGGTGCACAGATACGCAGTATTTT.

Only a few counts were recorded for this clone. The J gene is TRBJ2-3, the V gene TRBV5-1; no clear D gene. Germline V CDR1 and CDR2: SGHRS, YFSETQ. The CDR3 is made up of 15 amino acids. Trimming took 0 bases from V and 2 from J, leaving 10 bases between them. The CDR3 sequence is CASSLGFTHTDTQYF. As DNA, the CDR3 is TGCGCCAGCAGCTTGGGTTTTACCCACACAGATACGCAGTATTTT.

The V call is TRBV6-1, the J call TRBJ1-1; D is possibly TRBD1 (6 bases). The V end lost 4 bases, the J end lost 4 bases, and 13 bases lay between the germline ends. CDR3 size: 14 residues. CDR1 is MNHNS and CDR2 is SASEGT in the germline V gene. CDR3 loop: CASSGGRGGTEAFF. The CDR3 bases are TGTGCCAGCAGTGGCGGCAGGGGTGGCACTGAAGCTTTCTTT.

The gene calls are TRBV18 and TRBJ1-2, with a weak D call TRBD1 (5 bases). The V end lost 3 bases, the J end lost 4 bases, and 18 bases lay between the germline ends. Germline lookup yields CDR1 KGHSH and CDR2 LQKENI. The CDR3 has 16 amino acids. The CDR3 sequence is CASSPPFIDRSYGYTF. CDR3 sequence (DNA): TGTGCCAGCTCACCCCCCTTTATCGACAGATCCTATGGCTACACCTTC.

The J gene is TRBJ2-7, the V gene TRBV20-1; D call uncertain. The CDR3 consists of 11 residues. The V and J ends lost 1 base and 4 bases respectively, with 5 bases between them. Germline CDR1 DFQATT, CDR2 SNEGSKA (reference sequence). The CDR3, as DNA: TGCAGTGCTAGAGGTTCTTACGAGCAGTACTTC. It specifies CSARGSYEQYF.